This entry is about one T cell receptor (beta chain). The protocol was immunoSEQ multiplex PCR, while the TCRdb copy is restricted to in-frame clones and leaves out a portion. The table shows more than 80,000 clones, with about 89% occurring only once. Germline V gene lookup returns CDR1 MNHEY and CDR2 SVGAGI. The CDR3 runs 15 residues. With 6 bases clipped from V and 1 base from J, the junction kept 6 bases outside the gene matches. This entry comes from a study of T cell changes during pregnancy in multiple sclerosis. This sequence joins TRBV6-5 and TRBJ1-3; TRBD1 matches at 7 bases. The sequence came from a female donor with multiple sclerosis, enrolled in a pregnancy study. Sequencing was performed on peripheral blood, taken before pregnancy. The CDR3 DNA reads as TGTGCCAGCAGCCGCAGACAGGGTTCTGGAAACACCATATATTTT. Translation gives CASSRRQGSGNTIYF.